This T cell receptor (beta chain) was retrieved from a study of tumor-infiltrating lymphocytes in primary liver carcinoma. Study as a whole: Subjects consisted of male and female patients aged 30 to 69 years. Each of the samples returned roughly 3.65 to 8 million productive TCRbeta reads (a yield similar across tissue types).

Priming with a constant-region primer yielded TCR beta cDNA from roughly 0.45 ug total RNA. TCR beta libraries came from three nested multiplex PCR rounds using slightly modified ARM-PCR. Use of TRBV1-TRBV30 forward primers with a C-beta reverse primer characterized the first two PCR rounds, which lasted about 10 cycles each. TCRdb reprocessed the multiplex PCR reads with MiXCR, giving one entry per CDR3 protein. The data contain about 100,000 distinct CDR3 sequences, 55% to 70% of them seen just once; the ten biggest clones take up 9% to 10%. Co-extraction yielded RNA and DNA from around 20-30 mg of unsorted bulk tissue. The CDR3 runs to 16 residues. V was shortened by 2 bases and J by 7 bases, with 18 bases between the two germline ends. Germline lookup yields CDR1 SGHAT and CDR2 FQDESV (reference sequence).

This chain joins TRBV11-1 and TRBJ2-1; D is uncertain. This receptor was taken from a woman aged 55 to 70 with primary liver carcinoma and hepatitis B virus infection. The sequenced sample consisted of liver tumor tissue from sampling region 5. Subset given: tumor region T5, tumor centre. DNA of the CDR3: TGTGCCAGCAGCTTAACCGAGAAATTTTCCTGGAATGAGCAGTTCTTC. Its protein is CASSLTEKFSWNEQFF.